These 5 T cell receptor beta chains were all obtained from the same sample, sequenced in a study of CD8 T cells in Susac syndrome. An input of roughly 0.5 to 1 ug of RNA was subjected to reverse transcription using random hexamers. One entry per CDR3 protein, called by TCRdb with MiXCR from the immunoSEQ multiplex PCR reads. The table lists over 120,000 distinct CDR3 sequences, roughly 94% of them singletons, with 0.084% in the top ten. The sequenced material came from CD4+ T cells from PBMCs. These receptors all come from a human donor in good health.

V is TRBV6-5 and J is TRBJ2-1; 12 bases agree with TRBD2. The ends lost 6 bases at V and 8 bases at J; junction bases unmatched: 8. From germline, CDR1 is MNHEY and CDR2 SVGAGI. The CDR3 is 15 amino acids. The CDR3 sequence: CASSPPTSGSYEQFF. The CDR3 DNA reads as TGTGCCAGCAGCCCCCCGACTAGCGGGAGTTATGAGCAGTTCTTC.

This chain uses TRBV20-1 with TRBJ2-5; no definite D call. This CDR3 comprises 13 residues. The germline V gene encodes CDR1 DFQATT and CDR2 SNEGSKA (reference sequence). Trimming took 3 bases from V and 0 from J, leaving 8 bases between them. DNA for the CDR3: TGCAGTGCTAGTAGTGGGTACCAAGAGACCCAGTACTTC. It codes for CSASSGYQETQYF.

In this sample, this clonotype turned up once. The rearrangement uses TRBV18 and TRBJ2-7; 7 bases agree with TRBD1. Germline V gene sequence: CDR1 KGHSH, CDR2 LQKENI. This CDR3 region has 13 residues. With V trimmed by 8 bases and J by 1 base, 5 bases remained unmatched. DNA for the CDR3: TGTGCCAGCCGAGAGACAGGGTCCTACGAGCAGTACTTC. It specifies CASRETGSYEQYF.

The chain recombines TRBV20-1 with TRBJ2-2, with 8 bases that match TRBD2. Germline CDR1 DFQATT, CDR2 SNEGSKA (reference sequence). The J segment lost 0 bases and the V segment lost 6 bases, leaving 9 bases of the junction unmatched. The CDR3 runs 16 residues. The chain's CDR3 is CSAEGAGGANTGELFF. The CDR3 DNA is TGCAGTGCAGAGGGTGCGGGGGGCGCGAACACCGGGGAGCTGTTTTTT.

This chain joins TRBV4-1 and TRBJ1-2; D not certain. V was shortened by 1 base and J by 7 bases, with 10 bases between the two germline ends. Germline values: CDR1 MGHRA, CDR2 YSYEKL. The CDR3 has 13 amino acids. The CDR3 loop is CASSQAVGGGYTF. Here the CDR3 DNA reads TGCGCCAGCAGCCAAGCAGTAGGAGGTGGCTACACCTTC.